The sequence of this T cell receptor beta chain was determined in a study of T-cell reconstitution after alpha-beta-depleted transplantation in children. Findings and caveats of the study: Alpha-beta T cells about two months after transplant reportedly derived from several hundred expanded graft clones.

Of note for this clonotype: The antigen is unknown.

Unique molecular identifiers were built into the TCRbeta library. TCRdb reanalysed the PCR reads using MiXCR and keeps one entry per CDR3 protein. The repertoire has about 870,000 distinct CDR3 sequences, around 17% of them found once; the top ten carry roughly 4.8%. CDR1 is KGHSH and CDR2 is LQKENI in the germline V gene. Trimming stripped 3 bases from V and 4 bases from J, with 19 bases between. The CDR3 spans 17 residues. This sequence was found in a male patient younger than 18 who had a stem cell transplant for acute lymphoblastic leukemia, so the T cells may come from the graft donor. The specimen comprised PBMCs, mostly from graft donor cells, sampled 360 days after TCRalphabeta/CD19-depleted stem cell transplant. The chain carries TRBV18 and TRBJ2-1, with D perhaps matching TRBD2 (6 bases). CDR3 residues: CASSPSFTRRDYNEQFF. For the CDR3, the DNA is TGTGCCAGCTCACCGTCGTTTACTAGGCGGGATTACAATGAGCAGTTCTTC.